This TCR beta chain derives from a study of CD8+CD57+ T cells in acquired aplastic anemia. Background on the study: Across the sorted CD4+ and CD8+ cells, DNA amounts averaged about 3 ug.

Overall study results and limits: For CD8+ Simpson's diversity, patients and controls showed no significant difference. Common to patients and controls were twenty-nine CD8+ CDR3 sequences.

As concerns this clonotype: Its target is not known.

Genomic DNA templated the TCR beta VDJ and CDR3 profiling. TCRdb re-derived calls from the reads in MiXCR, one entry per CDR3 protein. Of some 200,000 distinct CDR3 sequences in the sample, less than 75% were seen once. Sequencing involved patients with CD8+CD57+ cell expansion previously shown by flow cytometry. Prior therapy had not been administered to any patient at the time of blood sampling. The specimen was sorted CD4+, CD8+, or CD8+CD57+ T cells (not recorded which) from PBMCs. The receptor was derived from a human donor with aplastic anemia.

CDR3 coding DNA: TGCGCCAGCAGCACGATGCCCCTACAAGAGACCCAGTACTTC. It is translated as CASSTMPLQETQYF. V is TRBV5-1 and J is TRBJ2-5, with D uncertain. The CDR3 has 14 residues. Deletions cut 4 bases from V and 2 bases from J, with 12 bases between. Germline V lookup: CDR1 SGHRS, CDR2 YFSETQ.